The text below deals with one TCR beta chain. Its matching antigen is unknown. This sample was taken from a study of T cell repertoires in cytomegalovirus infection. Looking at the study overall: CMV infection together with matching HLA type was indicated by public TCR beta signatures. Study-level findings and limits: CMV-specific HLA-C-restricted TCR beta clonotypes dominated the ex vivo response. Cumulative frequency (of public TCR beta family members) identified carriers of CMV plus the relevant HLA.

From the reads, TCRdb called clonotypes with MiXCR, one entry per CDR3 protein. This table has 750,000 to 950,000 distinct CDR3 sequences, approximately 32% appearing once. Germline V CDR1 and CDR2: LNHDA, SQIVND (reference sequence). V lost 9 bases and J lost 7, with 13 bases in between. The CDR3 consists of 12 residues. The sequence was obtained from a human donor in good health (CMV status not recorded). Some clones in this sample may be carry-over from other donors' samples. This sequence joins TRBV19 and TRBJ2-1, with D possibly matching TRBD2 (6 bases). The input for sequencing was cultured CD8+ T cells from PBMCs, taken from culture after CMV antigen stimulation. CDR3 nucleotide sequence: TGTGCCAGCCGCTCCCGGGGGAATGAGCAGTTCTTC. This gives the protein CASRSRGNEQFF.